These T cell receptor beta chains were read from a single sample in a study of blood T cell repertoires in COVID-19. Sequencing was performed with immunoSEQ multiplex PCR; in TCRdb, only in-frame clones are kept and a portion is missing. Among 45,000 to 65,000 clones listed, 75% to 90% were seen once. Sequencing was carried out using peripheral blood. The receptors originated from a man in his thirties or forties with COVID-19, enrolled during active disease. The CDR3 runs from the conserved cysteine through the conserved F or W. D genes are given only for firm matches. For some rows the clone size is stated as once, few or many, or as a class when expanded; others skip it.

clone size: -; D gene: TRBD2; J gene: TRBJ2-3; V gene: TRBV6-5; CDR3 protein: CASSPPAGAPDTQYF; CDR3 DNA: TGTGCCAGCAGTCCCCCAGCGGGAGCCCCAGATACGCAGTATTTT
clone size: -; D gene: TRBD1; J gene: TRBJ2-7; V gene: TRBV28; CDR3 protein: CASTPTGVDEQYF; CDR3 DNA: TGTGCCAGCACCCCAACAGGGGTGGACGAGCAGTACTTC
clone size: few; D gene: -; J gene: TRBJ2-7; V gene: TRBV6-5; CDR3 protein: CATADVGRYEQYF; CDR3 DNA: TGTGCCACCGCAGACGTGGGGAGGTACGAGCAGTACTTC
clone size: few; D gene: TRBD2; J gene: TRBJ2-7; V gene: TRBV5-6; CDR3 protein: CASSLAGQSSYEQYF; CDR3 DNA: TGTGCCAGCAGCCTAGCGGGTCAGAGCTCCTACGAGCAGTACTTC
clone size: -; D gene: -; J gene: TRBJ2-7; V gene: TRBV29-1; CDR3 protein: CSVEGLAGAQAKQYF; CDR3 DNA: TGCAGCGTTGAAGGTTTGGCCGGCGCCCAGGCTAAGCAGTACTTC
clone size: -; D gene: -; J gene: TRBJ1-3; V gene: TRBV9; CDR3 protein: CASSAQGNGNTIYF; CDR3 DNA: TGTGCCAGCAGCGCCCAGGGTAACGGAAACACCATATATTTT
clone size: -; D gene: -; J gene: TRBJ2-1; V gene: TRBV7-8; CDR3 protein: CATELRSYNEQFF; CDR3 DNA: TGTGCCACCGAACTCCGCTCCTACAATGAGCAGTTCTTC
clone size: -; D gene: -; J gene: TRBJ2-7; V gene: TRBV18; CDR3 protein: CASSLSVQVEQYF; CDR3 DNA: TGTGCCAGCTCCCTTAGCGTCCAAGTCGAGCAGTACTTC
clone size: -; D gene: -; J gene: TRBJ2-5; V gene: TRBV20-1; CDR3 protein: CSAREGETQYF; CDR3 DNA: TGCAGTGCGAGGGAAGGAGAGACCCAGTACTTC
clone size: -; D gene: TRBD1; J gene: TRBJ2-3; V gene: TRBV28; CDR3 protein: CASSLEDRGTDTQYF; CDR3 DNA: TGTGCCAGCAGTTTAGAGGACAGGGGCACAGATACGCAGTATTTT
clone size: once; D gene: TRBD1; J gene: TRBJ2-5; V gene: TRBV14; CDR3 protein: CASSGRTGQETQYF; CDR3 DNA: TGTGCCAGCAGCGGCCGGACAGGGCAAGAGACCCAGTACTTC